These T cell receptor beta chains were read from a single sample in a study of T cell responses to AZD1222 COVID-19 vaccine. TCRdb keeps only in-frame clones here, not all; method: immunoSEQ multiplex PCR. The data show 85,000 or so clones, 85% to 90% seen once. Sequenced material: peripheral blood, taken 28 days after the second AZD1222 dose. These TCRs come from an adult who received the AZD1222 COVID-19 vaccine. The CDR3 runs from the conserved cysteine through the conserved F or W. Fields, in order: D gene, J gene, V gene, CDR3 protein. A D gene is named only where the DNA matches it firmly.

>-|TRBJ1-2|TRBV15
CATSRGRALNYGYTF
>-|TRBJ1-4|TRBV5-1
CASSEYRAPTNEKLFF
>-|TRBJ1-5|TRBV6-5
CASSYSGGTNQPQHF
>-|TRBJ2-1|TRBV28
CASSFVPQPHNEQFF
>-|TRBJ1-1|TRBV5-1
CATAWGANTEAFF
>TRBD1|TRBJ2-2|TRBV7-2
CASSIAGGIEELFF
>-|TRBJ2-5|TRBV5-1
CASMFGRGRETQYF
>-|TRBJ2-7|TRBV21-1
CASSKRGQGLNYEQYF
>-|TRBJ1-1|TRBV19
CASSIGGLINTEAFF
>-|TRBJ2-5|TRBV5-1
CASSSGGETQYF
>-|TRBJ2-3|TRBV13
CASSLVRSVGVDTQYF
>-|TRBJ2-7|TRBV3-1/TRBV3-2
CASSFLPAQARDEQYF
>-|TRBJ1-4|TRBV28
CASTLVVNEKLFF
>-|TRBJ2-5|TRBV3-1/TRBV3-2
CASSQPLRRETQYF
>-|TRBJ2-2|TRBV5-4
CASSRPATRSTGELFF
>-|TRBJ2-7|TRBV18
CASSPQGFVYEQYF
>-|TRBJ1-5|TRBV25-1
CASSEWSDSNQPQHF
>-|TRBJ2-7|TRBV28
CATEASYEQYF
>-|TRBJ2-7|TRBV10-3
CAISGGLSYGEQYF
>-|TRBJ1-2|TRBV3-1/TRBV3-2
CASSQDTGRRGYTF
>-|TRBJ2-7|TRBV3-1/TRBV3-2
CASSQALPGSHEQYF
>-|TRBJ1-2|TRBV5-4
CASSLPQGFGYTF
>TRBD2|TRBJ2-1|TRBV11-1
CASSDRLGRDEQFF
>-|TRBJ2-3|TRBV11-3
CASSLLSGQSDTQYF
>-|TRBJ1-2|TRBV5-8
CASSLDRNYGYTF
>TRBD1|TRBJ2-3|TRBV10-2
CASTGGSTDTQYF
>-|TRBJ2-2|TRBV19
CASLSGKNTGELFF
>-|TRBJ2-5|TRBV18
CASSPPGNPETQYF
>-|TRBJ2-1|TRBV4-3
CASSLDTSSYNEQFF
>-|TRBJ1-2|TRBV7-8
CASSKEINYGYTF
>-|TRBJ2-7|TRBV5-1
CASSQQGSSYEQYF
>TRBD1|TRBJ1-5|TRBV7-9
CASSAGQGSQPQHF
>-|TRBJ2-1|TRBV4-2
CASSLFATRNEQFF
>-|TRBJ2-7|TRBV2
CASSGDNSYEQYF
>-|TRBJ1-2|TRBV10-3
CAISLGVGGSGYTF
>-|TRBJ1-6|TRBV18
CASSRGQENSPLHF
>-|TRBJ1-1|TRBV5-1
CASSLVANTEAFF
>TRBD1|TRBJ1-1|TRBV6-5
CASSYSVRGDTEAFF
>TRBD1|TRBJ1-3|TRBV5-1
CASNLGTDSGNTIYF
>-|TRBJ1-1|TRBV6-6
CASSPVGRKSTAFF
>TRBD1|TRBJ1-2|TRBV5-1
CASRPDRAGGYTF
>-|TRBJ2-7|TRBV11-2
CASSLAFSYEQYF
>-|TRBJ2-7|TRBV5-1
CASSLAVGYEQYF
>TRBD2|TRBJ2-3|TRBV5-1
CASSSTSGSPDTQYF
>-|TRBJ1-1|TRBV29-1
CSARTGSAEAFF
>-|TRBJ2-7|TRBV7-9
CASSFMRYEQYF
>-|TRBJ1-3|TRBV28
CASRPGQSTGNTIYF